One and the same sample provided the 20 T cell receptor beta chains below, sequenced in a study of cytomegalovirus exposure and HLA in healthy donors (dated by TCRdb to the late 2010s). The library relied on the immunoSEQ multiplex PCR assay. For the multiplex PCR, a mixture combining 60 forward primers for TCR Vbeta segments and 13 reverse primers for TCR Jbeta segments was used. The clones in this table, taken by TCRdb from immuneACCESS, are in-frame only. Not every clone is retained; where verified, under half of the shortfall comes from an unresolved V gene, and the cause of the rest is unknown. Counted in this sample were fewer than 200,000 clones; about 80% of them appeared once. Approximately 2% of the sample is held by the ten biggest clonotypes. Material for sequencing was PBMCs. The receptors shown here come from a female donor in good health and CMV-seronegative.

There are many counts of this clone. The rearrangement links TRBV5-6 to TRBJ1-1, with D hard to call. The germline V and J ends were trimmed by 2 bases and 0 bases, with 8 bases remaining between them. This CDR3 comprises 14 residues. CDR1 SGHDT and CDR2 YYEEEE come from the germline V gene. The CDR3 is CASSFGLLNTEAFF. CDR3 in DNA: TGTGCCAGCAGCTTCGGACTCCTGAACACTGAAGCTTTCTTT.

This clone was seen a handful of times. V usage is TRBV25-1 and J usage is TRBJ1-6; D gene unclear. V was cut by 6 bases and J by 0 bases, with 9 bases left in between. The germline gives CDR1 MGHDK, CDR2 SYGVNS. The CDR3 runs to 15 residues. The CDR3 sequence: CASRVQSSYNSPLHF. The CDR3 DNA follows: TGTGCCAGCAGGGTACAGAGCTCCTATAATTCACCCCTCCACTTT.

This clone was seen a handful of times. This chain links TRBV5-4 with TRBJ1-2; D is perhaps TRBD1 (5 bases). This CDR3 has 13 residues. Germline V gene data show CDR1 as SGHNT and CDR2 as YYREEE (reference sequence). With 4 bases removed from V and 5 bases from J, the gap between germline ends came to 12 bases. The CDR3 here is CASSQDSLYGYTF. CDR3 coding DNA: TGTGCCAGCAGCCAAGACAGTCTATATGGCTACACCTTC.

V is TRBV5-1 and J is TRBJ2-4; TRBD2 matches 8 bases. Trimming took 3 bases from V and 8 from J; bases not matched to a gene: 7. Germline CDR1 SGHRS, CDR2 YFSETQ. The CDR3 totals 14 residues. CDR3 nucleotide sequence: TGCGCCAGCAGCTCCGCGGGAGGCGGAGACATTCAGTACTTC. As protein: CASSSAGGGDIQYF. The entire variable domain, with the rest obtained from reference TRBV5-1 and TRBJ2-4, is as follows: KAGVTQTPRYLIKTRGQQVTLSCSPISGHRSVSWYQQTPGQGLQFLFEYFSETQRNKGNFPGRFSGRQFSNSRSEMNVSTLELGDSALYLCASSSAGGGDIQYFGAGTRLSVL.

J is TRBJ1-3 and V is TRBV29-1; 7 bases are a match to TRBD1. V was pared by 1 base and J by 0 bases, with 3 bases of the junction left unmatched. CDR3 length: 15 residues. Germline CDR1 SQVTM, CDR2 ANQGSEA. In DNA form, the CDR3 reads TGCAGCGTTGAAGCTTGGGACAGCTCTGGAAACACCATATATTTT. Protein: CSVEAWDSSGNTIYF. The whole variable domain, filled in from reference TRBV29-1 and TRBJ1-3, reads SAVISQKPSRDICQRGTSLTIQCQVDSQVTMMFWYRQQPGQSLTLIATANQGSEATYESGFVIDKFPISRPNLTFSTLTVSNMSPEDSSIYLCSVEAWDSSGNTIYFGEGSWLTVV.

The CDR3 bases are TGTGCCAGCAGTGGGCTGGAGTCGGGCAATCAGCCCCAGCATTTT. This encodes CASSGLESGNQPQHF. The chain uses TRBV2 and TRBJ1-5, with D uncertain. The V gene lost 4 bases and the J gene lost 2 bases, with 12 bases spanning the gap. The V gene's germline CDR1 is SNHLY and CDR2 FYNNEI. The CDR3 is made up of 15 amino acids. The full variable domain, with the rest looked up from reference TRBV2 and TRBJ1-5, is EPEVTQTPSHQVTQMGQEVILRCVPISNHLYFYWYRQILGQKVEFLVSFYNNEISEKSEIFDDQFSVERPDGSNFTLKIRSTKLEDSAMYFCASSGLESGNQPQHFGDGTRLSIL.

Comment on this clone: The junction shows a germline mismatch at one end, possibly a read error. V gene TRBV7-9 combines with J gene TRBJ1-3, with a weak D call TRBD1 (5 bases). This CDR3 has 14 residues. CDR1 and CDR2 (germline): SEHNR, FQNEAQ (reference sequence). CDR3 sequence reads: CSSSLRQSGNTIYF. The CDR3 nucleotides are TGTTCCAGCAGCTTACGACAGTCTGGAAACACCATATATTTT.

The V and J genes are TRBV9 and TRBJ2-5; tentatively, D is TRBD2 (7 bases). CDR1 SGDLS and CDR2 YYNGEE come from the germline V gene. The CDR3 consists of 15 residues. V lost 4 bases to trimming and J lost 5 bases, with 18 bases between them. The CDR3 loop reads CASSSVGGGQETQYF. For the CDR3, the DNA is TGTGCCAGCAGCTCCGTAGGGGGGGGGCAGGAGACCCAGTACTTC.

CDR3 sequence: CASSYSVGRRADEQFF. The CDR3 DNA reads as TGTGCCAGCAGTTACTCCGTAGGCAGGCGGGCAGATGAGCAGTTCTTC. The chain combines TRBV6-5 with TRBJ2-1; the D gene is possibly TRBD2 (5 bases). V was trimmed by 0 bases and J by 8 bases, leaving 17 bases between them. This CDR3 is built from 16 residues. Per the germline V gene, CDR1 is MNHEY and CDR2 is SVGAGI.

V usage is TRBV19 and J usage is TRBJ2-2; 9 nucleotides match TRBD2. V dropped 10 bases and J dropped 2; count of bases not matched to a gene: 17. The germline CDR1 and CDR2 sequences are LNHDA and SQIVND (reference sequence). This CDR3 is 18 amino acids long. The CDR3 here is CATNNPSGRSRNTGELFF. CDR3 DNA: TGTGCCACCAACAACCCCAGCGGGAGGTCCCGTAACACCGGGGAGCTGTTTTTT.

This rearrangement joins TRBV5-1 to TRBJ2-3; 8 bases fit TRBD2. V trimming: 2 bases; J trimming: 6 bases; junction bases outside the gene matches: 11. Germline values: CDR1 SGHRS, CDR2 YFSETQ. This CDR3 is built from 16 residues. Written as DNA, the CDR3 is TGCGCCAGCAGCTTCCCCCTAGCGGGCCTGGGGGATACGCAGTATTTT. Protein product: CASSFPLAGLGDTQYF.

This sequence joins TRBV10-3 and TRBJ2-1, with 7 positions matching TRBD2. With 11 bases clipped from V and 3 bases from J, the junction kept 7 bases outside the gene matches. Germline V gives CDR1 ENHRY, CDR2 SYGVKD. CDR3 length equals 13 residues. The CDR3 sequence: CASGASGYNEQFF. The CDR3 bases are TGTGCCTCCGGGGCTAGCGGCTACAATGAGCAGTTCTTC.

CDR3 DNA sequence: TGTGCCAGCAGCGTCAGCGGGGCTTTCACAGATACGCAGTATTTT. This gives the protein CASSVSGAFTDTQYF. This rearrangement joins TRBV9 to TRBJ2-3; 7 bases align to TRBD2. This CDR3 spans 15 amino acids. V lost 2 bases and J lost 2; bases outside the gene matches: 5. CDR1 and CDR2 from the germline V gene are SGDLS and YYNGEE.

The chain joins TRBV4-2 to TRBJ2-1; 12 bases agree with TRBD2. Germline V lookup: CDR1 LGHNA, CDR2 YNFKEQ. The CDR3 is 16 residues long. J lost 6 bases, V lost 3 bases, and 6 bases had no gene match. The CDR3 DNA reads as TGTGCCAGCAGCCACCCTAGCGGGGGGGCCTTCAATGAGCAGTTCTTC. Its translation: CASSHPSGGAFNEQFF.

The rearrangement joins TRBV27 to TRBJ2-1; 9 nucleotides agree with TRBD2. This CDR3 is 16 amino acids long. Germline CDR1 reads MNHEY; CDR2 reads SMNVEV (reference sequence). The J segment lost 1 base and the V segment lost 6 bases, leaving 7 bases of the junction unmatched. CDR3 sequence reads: CASRARTSASYNEQFF. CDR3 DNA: TGTGCCAGCAGGGCTCGGACTAGCGCGTCCTACAATGAGCAGTTCTTC.

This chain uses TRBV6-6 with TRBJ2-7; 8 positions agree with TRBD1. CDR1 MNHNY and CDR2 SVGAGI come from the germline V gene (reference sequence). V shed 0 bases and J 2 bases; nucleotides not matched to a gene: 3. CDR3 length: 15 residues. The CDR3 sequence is CASSYSTGVAYEQYF. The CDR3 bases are TGTGCCAGCAGTTACTCGACAGGGGTAGCCTACGAGCAGTACTTC.

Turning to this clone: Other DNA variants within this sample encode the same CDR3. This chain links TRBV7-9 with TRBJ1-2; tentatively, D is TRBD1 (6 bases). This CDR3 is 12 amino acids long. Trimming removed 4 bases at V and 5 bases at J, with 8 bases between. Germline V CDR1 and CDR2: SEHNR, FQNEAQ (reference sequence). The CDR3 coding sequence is TGTGCCAGCAGCTCGACAGGTTATGGCTACACCTTC. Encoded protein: CASSSTGYGYTF. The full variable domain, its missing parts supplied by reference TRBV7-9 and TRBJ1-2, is DTGVSQNPRHKITKRGQNVTFRCDPISEHNRLYWYRQTLGQGPEFLTYFQNEAQLEKSRLLSDRFSAERPKGSFSTLEIQRTEQGDSAMYLCASSSTGYGYTFGSGTRLTVV.

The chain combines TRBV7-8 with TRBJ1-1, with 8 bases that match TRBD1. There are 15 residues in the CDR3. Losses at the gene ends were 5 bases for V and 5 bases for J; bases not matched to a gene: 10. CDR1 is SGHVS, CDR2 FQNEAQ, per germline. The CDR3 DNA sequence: TGTGCCAGCAGCCTCGGGGGGACAGGAGGGACTGAAGCTTTCTTT. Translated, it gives CASSLGGTGGTEAFF.

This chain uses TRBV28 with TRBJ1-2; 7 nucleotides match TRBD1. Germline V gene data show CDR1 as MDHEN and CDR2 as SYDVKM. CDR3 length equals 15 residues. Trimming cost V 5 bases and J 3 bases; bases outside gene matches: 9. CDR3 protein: CASSITPTGDYGYTF. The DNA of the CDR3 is TGTGCCAGCAGTATAACACCTACAGGGGACTATGGCTACACCTTC.

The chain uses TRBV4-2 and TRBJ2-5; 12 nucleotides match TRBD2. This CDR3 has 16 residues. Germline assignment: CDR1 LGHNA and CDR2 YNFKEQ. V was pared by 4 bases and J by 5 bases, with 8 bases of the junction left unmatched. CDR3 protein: CASSPTMTSGGETQYF. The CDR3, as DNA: TGTGCCAGCAGCCCGACGATGACTAGCGGGGGCGAGACCCAGTACTTC.